Shown below are 4 T cell receptor beta chains from a single sample sequenced in a study of cytomegalovirus exposure and HLA in healthy donors (TCRdb year 2017). Library preparation employed the immunoSEQ multiplex PCR assay. TCRdb holds this immuneACCESS table with in-frame rearrangements only. Some clones are missing; in checked studies, unresolved V genes explain under half, and the rest has no known cause. In all, the sample holds tens of thousands of clones, and approximately 94% of those were seen once. The biggest ten clones account for approximately 3.4% of the sample. The sample was PBMCs. Receptors were obtained from a woman under 30 in good health and CMV-seropositive.

V and J are TRBV5-4 and TRBJ2-4; 12 nucleotides line up with TRBD1. CDR3 length: 16 residues. Trimming took 3 bases from V and 0 from J; bases not matched to a gene: 1. The germline CDR1 and CDR2 sequences are SGHNT and YYREEE (reference sequence). This chain's CDR3 is CASSWDRGLAKNIQYF. CDR3 bases: TGTGCCAGCAGCTGGGACAGGGGGCTAGCCAAAAACATTCAGTACTTC. Based on the CDR3 plus reference TRBV5-4 and TRBJ2-4, the full variable domain is ETGVTQSPTHLIKTRGQQVTLRCSSQSGHNTVSWYQQALGQGPQFIFQYYREEENGRGNFPPRFSGLQFPNYSSELNVNALELDDSALYLCASSWDRGLAKNIQYFGAGTRLSVL.

V is TRBV19 and J is TRBJ2-7; 8 nucleotides line up with TRBD1. Trimming cost V 4 bases and J 5 bases; bases outside gene matches: 4. CDR1 and CDR2 (germline): LNHDA, SQIVND (reference sequence). The CDR3 spans 13 residues. CDR3 in DNA: TGTGCCAGTAGTACGACAGGGGTCAACGAGCAGTACTTC. Translating it yields CASSTTGVNEQYF. Full variable domain (rest looked up from reference TRBV19 and TRBJ2-7): DGGITQSPKYLFRKEGQNVTLSCEQNLNHDAMYWYRQDPGQGLRLIYYSQIVNDFQKGDIAEGYSVSREKKESFPLTVTSAQKNPTAFYLCASSTTGVNEQYFGPGTRLTVT.

The J gene is TRBJ1-5, the V gene TRBV7-9; 7 bases align to TRBD1. From germline, CDR1 is SEHNR and CDR2 FQNEAQ (reference sequence). The CDR3 is made up of 13 amino acids. J was trimmed by 6 bases and V by 1 base; bases with no gene match: 0. This chain's CDR3 is CASSLDRGQPQHF. CDR3 coding DNA: TGTGCCAGCAGCTTAGACAGGGGTCAGCCCCAGCATTTT.

V and J are TRBV27 and TRBJ1-4; D perhaps matches TRBD1 (6 bases). The V end was cut by 4 bases, the J end by 0 bases, with 12 bases between. Per germline, CDR1 MNHEY and CDR2 SMNVEV (reference sequence). The length of the CDR3 is 16 residues. The CDR3 DNA is TGTGCCAGCAGTTCGCGGACAGATGCAACTAATGAAAAACTGTTTTTT. It codes for CASSSRTDATNEKLFF.